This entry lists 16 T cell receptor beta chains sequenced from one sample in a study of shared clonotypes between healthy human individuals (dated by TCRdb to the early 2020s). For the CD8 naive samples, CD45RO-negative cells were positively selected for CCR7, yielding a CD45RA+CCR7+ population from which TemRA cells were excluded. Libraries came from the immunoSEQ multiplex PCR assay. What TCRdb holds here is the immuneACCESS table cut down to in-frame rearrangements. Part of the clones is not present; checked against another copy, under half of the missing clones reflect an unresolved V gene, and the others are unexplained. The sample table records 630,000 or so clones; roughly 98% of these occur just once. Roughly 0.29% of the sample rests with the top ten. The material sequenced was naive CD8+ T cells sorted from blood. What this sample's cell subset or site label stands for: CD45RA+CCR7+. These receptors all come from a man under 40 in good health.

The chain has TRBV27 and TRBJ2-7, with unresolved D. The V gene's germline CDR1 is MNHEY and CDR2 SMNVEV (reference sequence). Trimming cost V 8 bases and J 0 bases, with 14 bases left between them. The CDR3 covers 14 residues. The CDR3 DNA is TGTGCCAGCGGATACCAAAGGAGCTCCTACGAGCAGTACTTC. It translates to CASGYQRSSYEQYF.

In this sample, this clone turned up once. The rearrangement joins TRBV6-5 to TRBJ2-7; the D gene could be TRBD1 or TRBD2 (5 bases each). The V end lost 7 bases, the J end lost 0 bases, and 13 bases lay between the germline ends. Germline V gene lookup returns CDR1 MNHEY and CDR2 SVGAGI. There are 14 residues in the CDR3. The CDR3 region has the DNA TGTGCCAGCACCCCGGGACGGGTCTCCTACGAGCAGTACTTC. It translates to CASTPGRVSYEQYF.

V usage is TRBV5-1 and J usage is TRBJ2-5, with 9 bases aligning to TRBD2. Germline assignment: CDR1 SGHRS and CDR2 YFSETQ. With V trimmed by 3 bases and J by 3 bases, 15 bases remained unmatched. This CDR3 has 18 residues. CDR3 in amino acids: CASSSRRGIAGAEETQYF. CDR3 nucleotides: TGCGCCAGCAGCTCCAGAAGGGGTATAGCGGGAGCAGAAGAGACCCAGTACTTC.

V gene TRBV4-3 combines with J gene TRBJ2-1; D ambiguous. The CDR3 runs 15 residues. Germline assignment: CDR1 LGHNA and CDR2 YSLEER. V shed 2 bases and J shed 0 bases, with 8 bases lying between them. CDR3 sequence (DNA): TGCGCCAGCAGCCAATCGGAGAGCTCCTACAATGAGCAGTTCTTC. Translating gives CASSQSESSYNEQFF.

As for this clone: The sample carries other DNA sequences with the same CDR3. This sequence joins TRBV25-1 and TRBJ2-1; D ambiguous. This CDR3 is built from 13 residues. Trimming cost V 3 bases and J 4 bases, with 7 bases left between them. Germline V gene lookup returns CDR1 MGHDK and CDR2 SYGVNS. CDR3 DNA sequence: TGTGCCAGCAGTGAGGGCGGATACAATGAGCAGTTCTTC. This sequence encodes CASSEGGYNEQFF.

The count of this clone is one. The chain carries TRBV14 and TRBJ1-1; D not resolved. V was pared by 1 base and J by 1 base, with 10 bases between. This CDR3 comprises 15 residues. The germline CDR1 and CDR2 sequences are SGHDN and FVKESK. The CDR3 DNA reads TGTGCCAGCAGCCAAGCCCCGGCAACGAACACTGAAGCTTTCTTT. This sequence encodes CASSQAPATNTEAFF.

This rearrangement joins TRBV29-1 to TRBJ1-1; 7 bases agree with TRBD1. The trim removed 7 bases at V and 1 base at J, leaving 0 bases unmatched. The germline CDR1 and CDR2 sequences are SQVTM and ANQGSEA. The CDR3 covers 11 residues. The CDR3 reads CSGDRNTEAFF. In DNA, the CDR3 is TGCAGCGGGGACAGGAACACTGAAGCTTTCTTT.

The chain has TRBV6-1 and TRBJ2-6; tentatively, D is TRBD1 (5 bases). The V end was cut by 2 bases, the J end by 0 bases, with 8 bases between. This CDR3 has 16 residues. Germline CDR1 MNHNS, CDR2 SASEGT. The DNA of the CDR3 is TGTGCCAGCAGTGAAAGACAGAGCTCTGGGGCCAACGTCCTGACTTTC. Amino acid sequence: CASSERQSSGANVLTF.

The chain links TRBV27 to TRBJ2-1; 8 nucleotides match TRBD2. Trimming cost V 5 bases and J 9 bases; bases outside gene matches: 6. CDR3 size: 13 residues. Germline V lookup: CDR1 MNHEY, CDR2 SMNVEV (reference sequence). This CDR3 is CASSPGLVGEQFF. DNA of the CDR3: TGTGCCAGCAGTCCGGGACTAGTGGGTGAGCAGTTCTTC.

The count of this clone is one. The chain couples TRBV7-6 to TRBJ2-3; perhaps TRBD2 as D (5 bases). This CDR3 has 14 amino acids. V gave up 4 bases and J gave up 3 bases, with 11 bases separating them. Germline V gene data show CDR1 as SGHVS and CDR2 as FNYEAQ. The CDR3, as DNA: TGTGCCAGCAGCTCAGGTAGCGTAACAGATACGCAGTATTTT. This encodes CASSSGSVTDTQYF.

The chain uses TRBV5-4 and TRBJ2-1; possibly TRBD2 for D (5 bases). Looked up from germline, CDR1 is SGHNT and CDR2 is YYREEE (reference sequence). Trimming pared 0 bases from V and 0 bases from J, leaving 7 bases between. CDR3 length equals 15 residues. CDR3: CASSLEGSSYNEQFF. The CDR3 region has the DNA TGTGCCAGCAGCTTGGAAGGGAGCTCCTACAATGAGCAGTTCTTC.

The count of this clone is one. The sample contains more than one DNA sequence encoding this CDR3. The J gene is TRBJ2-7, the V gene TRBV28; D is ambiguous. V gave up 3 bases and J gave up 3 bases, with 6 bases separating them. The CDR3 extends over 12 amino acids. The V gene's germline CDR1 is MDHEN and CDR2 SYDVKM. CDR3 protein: CASSLGSYEQYF. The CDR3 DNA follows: TGTGCCAGCAGTTTGGGCAGCTACGAGCAGTACTTC.

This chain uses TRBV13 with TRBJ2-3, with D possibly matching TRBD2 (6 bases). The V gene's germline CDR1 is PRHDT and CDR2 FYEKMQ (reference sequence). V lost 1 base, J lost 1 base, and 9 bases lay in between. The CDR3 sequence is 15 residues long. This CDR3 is CASSLVGGGTDTQYF. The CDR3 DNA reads TGTGCCAGCAGCTTAGTGGGAGGCGGCACAGATACGCAGTATTTT.

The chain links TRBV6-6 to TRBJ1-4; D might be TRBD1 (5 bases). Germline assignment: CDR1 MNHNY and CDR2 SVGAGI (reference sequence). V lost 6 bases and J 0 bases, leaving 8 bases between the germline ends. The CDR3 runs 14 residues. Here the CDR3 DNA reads TGTGCCAGCAGCCGACAGCCAACTAATGAAAAACTGTTTTTT. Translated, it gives CASSRQPTNEKLFF.

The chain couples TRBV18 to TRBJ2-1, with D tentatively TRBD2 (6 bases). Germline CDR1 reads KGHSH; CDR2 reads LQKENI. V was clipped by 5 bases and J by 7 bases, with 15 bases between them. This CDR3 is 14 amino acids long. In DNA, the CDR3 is TGTGCCAGCTCAGCTCGGGAGTTTAGGAATGAGCAGTTCTTC. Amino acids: CASSAREFRNEQFF. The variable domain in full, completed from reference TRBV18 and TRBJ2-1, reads NAGVMQNPRHLVRRRGQEARLRCSPMKGHSHVYWYRQLPEEGLKFMVYLQKENIIDESGMPKERFSAEFPKEGPSILRIQQVVRGDSAAYFCASSAREFRNEQFFGPGTRLTVL.

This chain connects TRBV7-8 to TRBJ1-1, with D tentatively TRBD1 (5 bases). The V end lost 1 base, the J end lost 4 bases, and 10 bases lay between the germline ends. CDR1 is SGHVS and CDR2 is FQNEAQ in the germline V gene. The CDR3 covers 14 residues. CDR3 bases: TGTGCCAGCAGCTTAGGGGGAGGGACCACTGAAGCTTTCTTT. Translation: CASSLGGGTTEAFF.